The 15 T cell receptor beta chains below were found in one sample sequenced in a study of cytomegalovirus exposure and HLA in healthy donors. TCRdb's table, derived via immunoSEQ multiplex PCR, lists solely in-frame clones and lacks some. This table has 130,000 to 150,000 clones, over 80% appearing once. Sequencing was performed on PBMCs. Receptors were obtained from a woman aged 25-40 years in good health and CMV-seropositive.

This chain uses TRBV6-1 with TRBJ2-5; 9 bases line up with TRBD1. The V and J ends lost 7 bases and 4 bases, in that order; junction bases with no gene match: 7. Germline-derived CDR1 and CDR2 are MNHNS and SASEGT. The CDR3 runs 14 residues. The DNA for the CDR3 is TGTGCCAGCAATACGGGACAGGGCGGAGAGACCCAGTACTTC. Protein sequence: CASNTGQGGETQYF.

The chain recombines TRBV5-5 with TRBJ2-7; maybe TRBD1 (5 bases). V was clipped by 3 bases and J by 5 bases, with 15 bases between them. The CDR3 loop spans 14 amino acids. Germline CDR1 and CDR2: SGHKS and YYEKEE (reference sequence). The CDR3 sequence is CASSSPRVGHEQYF. CDR3 DNA: TGTGCCAGCAGCTCCCCCCGAGTGGGGCACGAGCAGTACTTC.

The chain couples TRBV9 to TRBJ2-3; 9 bases fit TRBD2. V shed 5 bases, J shed 7 bases, and the junction held 14 bases outside the gene matches. The CDR3 covers 16 residues. Germline CDR1 is SGDLS and CDR2 is YYNGEE. The CDR3 DNA reads TGTGCCAGCAGTCACAATAGCGGGAGAGGTGCATATACGCAGTATTTT. This translates into CASSHNSGRGAYTQYF.

The rearrangement links TRBV28 to TRBJ2-7; possible D gene TRBD2, 6 bases. Germline-derived CDR1 and CDR2 are MDHEN and SYDVKM. The V end lost 3 bases, the J end lost 5 bases, and 17 bases lay between the germline ends. The CDR3 covers 15 residues. The CDR3 bases are TGTGCCAGCAGTTTGGGGGAGGCATCTGGGGACGAGCAGTACTTC. Its protein product is CASSLGEASGDEQYF.

V is TRBV28 and J is TRBJ2-7, with 9 bases fitting TRBD2. Germline V gives CDR1 MDHEN, CDR2 SYDVKM. Losses at the gene ends were 2 bases for V and 4 bases for J; bases not matched to a gene: 6. This CDR3 comprises 15 residues. CDR3 nucleotides: TGTGCCAGCAGTTTAAGGGCGGGAGGGCCGTACGAGCAGTACTTC. This translates into CASSLRAGGPYEQYF.

This clone was observed a handful of times. The CDR3 spells CASRDRGYEQYF. The CDR3 DNA sequence: TGTGCCAGCAGGGACAGGGGCTACGAGCAGTACTTC. The genes are TRBV2 and TRBJ2-7, with 9 bases identical to TRBD1. Germline assignment: CDR1 SNHLY and CDR2 FYNNEI. CDR3 length: 12 residues. The V gene end was trimmed by 6 bases and the J gene end by 3 bases; junction bases not matched to a gene: 0.

The table lists this clone with a few counts. The chain has TRBV7-2 and TRBJ2-5, with D maybe TRBD2 (5 bases). Trimming removed 2 bases at V and 4 bases at J, with 14 bases between. The CDR3 runs to 15 residues. In germline, CDR1 is SGHTA, CDR2 FQGNSA. The CDR3 protein is CASSLTRVGVETQYF. The CDR3 bases are TGTGCCAGCAGCTTAACTAGGGTGGGTGTAGAGACCCAGTACTTC.

Notes on this clone: Likely a read error: the CDR3 ends without its conserved phenylalanine or tryptophan. Because the CDR3's place on the DNA is in doubt, the DNA is left out and the CDR3 is given as listed by TCRdb. The genes are TRBV7-8 and TRBJ2-7; the D call of TRBD2 is as the table states it, not checked on the DNA. The CDR3 adds up to 9 amino acids, both ends counted. The V gene's germline CDR1 is SGHVS and CDR2 FQNEAQ. This chain's CDR3 is CALRGGPLI.

Regarding this clone: The limits of the CDR3 on the DNA are not certain, so only TCRdb's listed CDR3 is given. J is TRBJ1-1 and V is TRBV28; the table's D call TRBD1 went unverified against the DNA. With termini counted, the CDR3 has 17 amino acids. Germline-derived CDR1 and CDR2 are MDHEN and SYDVKM. The CDR3 sequence: CASSVSGTVLRGTEAFF.

The rearrangement links TRBV11-2 to TRBJ2-7; D may be TRBD2 (5 bases). CDR1 and CDR2 (germline): SGHAT, FQNNGV. V lost 4 bases to trimming and J lost 3 bases, with 10 bases between them. The CDR3 has 13 amino acids. CDR3 bases: TGTGCCAGCAGCTCACGGGAAGGCTACGAGCAGTACTTC. This encodes CASSSREGYEQYF. Full variable domain (outside the CDR3, taken from reference TRBV11-2 and TRBJ2-7): EAGVAQSPRYKIIEKRQSVAFWCNPISGHATLYWYQQILGQGPKLLIQFQNNGVVDDSQLPKDRFSAERLKGVDSTLKIQPAKLEDSAVYLCASSSREGYEQYFGPGTRLTVT.

The chain has TRBV2 and TRBJ1-2; the D is unclear. CDR3 length: 11 amino acids. Germline CDR1 and CDR2: SNHLY and FYNNEI. Trimming pared 6 bases from V and 4 bases from J, leaving 6 bases between. CDR3 sequence reads: CASRAGYGYTF. The CDR3 bases are TGTGCCAGCAGGGCGGGCTATGGCTACACCTTC. Together with reference TRBV2 and TRBJ1-2, the CDR3 gives the full variable domain: EPEVTQTPSHQVTQMGQEVILRCVPISNHLYFYWYRQILGQKVEFLVSFYNNEISEKSEIFDDQFSVERPDGSNFTLKIRSTKLEDSAMYFCASRAGYGYTFGSGTRLTVV.

V and J are TRBV18 and TRBJ2-3; 7 positions agree with TRBD2. Trimming cost V 6 bases and J 0 bases; bases outside gene matches: 6. This CDR3 comprises 15 residues. CDR1 and CDR2 from the germline V gene are KGHSH and LQKENI. CDR3 amino acids: CASSLLADSTDTQYF. CDR3 sequence (DNA): TGTGCCAGCTCCCTTCTAGCGGATAGCACAGATACGCAGTATTTT.

V is TRBV19 and J is TRBJ1-2, with 7 bases matching TRBD1. This CDR3 has 15 amino acids. Germline V gene sequence: CDR1 LNHDA, CDR2 SQIVND (reference sequence). Trimming took 5 bases from V and 2 from J; bases not matched to a gene: 8. The CDR3 DNA follows: TGTGCCAGTAGTTCCTCCCTGGGACAGAACTATGGCTACACCTTC. This translates into CASSSSLGQNYGYTF. The whole variable domain, filled in from reference TRBV19 and TRBJ1-2, reads DGGITQSPKYLFRKEGQNVTLSCEQNLNHDAMYWYRQDPGQGLRLIYYSQIVNDFQKGDIAEGYSVSREKKESFPLTVTSAQKNPTAFYLCASSSSLGQNYGYTFGSGTRLTVV.

This sequence joins TRBV28 and TRBJ2-7; maybe TRBD2 (7 bases). V was shortened by 2 bases and J by 6 bases, with 17 bases between the two germline ends. CDR3 size: 15 residues. Germline V gives CDR1 MDHEN, CDR2 SYDVKM. The CDR3 region has the DNA TGTGCCAGCAGTTTAAGCGGGACACTGGGACGCGAGCAGTACTTC. It is translated as CASSLSGTLGREQYF. The variable domain in full, completed from reference TRBV28 and TRBJ2-7, reads DVKVTQSSRYLVKRTGEKVFLECVQDMDHENMFWYRQDPGLGLRLIYFSYDVKMKEKGDIPEGYSVSREKKERFSLILESASTNQTSMYLCASSLSGTLGREQYFGPGTRLTVT.

The rearrangement links TRBV4-2 to TRBJ2-7, with 7 bases that match TRBD1. Germline lookup yields CDR1 LGHNA and CDR2 YNFKEQ. After removal of 0 bases from V and 1 base from J, the junction contained 3 bases not matched to a gene. The CDR3 runs to 15 residues. The DNA of the CDR3 is TGTGCCAGCAGCCAAGAGCAGGGGGAGTCCTACGAGCAGTACTTC. Amino acids: CASSQEQGESYEQYF.